This passage covers 17 T cell receptor beta chains from one sample sequenced in a study of OX40 agonist ivuxolimab in advanced cancers. Clones were read by immunoSEQ multiplex PCR, and TCRdb kept only the in-frame ones, dropping some. The data show 17,000 or so clones, over 75% seen once. The input for sequencing was CD4+ or CD8+ T cells sorted from blood, taken in a trial of the OX40 agonist ivuxolimab. The receptor set was obtained from an adult with an advanced solid tumor such as melanoma, head and neck, liver or kidney cancer.

This clone was detected only a few times. The J gene is TRBJ2-1, the V gene TRBV4-3; 11 bases align to TRBD2. CDR3 length equals 15 residues. The germline gives CDR1 LGHNA, CDR2 YSLEER. V gave up 4 bases and J gave up 10 bases; unmatched junction bases: 9. CDR3 protein: CASSLLAGGPEEQFF. In DNA, the CDR3 is TGCGCCAGCAGCCTCTTAGCGGGGGGGCCGGAAGAGCAGTTCTTC.

The V gene is TRBV9, the J gene TRBJ1-2, with D uncertain. Germline lookup yields CDR1 SGDLS and CDR2 YYNGEE. The length of the CDR3 is 17 residues. Deletions cut 2 bases from V and 2 bases from J, with 19 bases between. The CDR3 protein is CASSVQTGSDLNYGYTF. The DNA for the CDR3 is TGTGCCAGCAGCGTCCAAACCGGGAGCGACCTAAACTATGGCTACACCTTC.

The V gene is TRBV27, the J gene TRBJ2-2; 7 positions match TRBD1. The CDR3 has 15 residues. V was clipped by 1 base and J by 7 bases; unmatched bases: 6. Germline loops: CDR1 MNHEY, CDR2 SMNVEV (reference sequence). CDR3 nucleotides: TGTGCCAGCAGTTTATACAGGGGAAGACACGGGGAGCTGTTTTTT. The encoded protein is CASSLYRGRHGELFF.

The CDR3 region has the DNA TGTGCCAGCAGCTTTAAGGGGGGGACTGAAGCTTTCTTT. It translates to CASSFKGGTEAFF. The chain is built from TRBV7-6 and TRBJ1-1, with D tentatively TRBD1 (6 bases). The V and J ends lost 3 bases and 5 bases respectively, with 10 bases between them. Germline V CDR1 and CDR2: SGHVS, FNYEAQ. This CDR3 is 13 amino acids long.

This chain connects TRBV20-1 to TRBJ1-2; 8 bases line up with TRBD1. Trimming cost V 5 bases and J 8 bases; bases outside gene matches: 4. CDR1 and CDR2 (germline): DFQATT, SNEGSKA (reference sequence). The CDR3 spans 11 residues. The CDR3 spells CSAFRGLGYTF. DNA for the CDR3: TGCAGTGCTTTCAGGGGGCTGGGCTACACCTTC.

This clone has just a few counts. CDR3 in amino acids: CASSVDALASAYNEQFF. The CDR3 region has the DNA TGTGCCAGCAGCGTAGACGCGTTAGCGTCGGCCTACAATGAGCAGTTCTTC. This rearrangement joins TRBV9 to TRBJ2-1; D might be TRBD2 (5 bases). This CDR3 spans 17 amino acids. The germline V gene has CDR1 SGDLS and CDR2 YYNGEE. V lost 0 bases and J 2 bases, leaving 15 bases between the germline ends.

The genes are TRBV19 and TRBJ2-3; 9 nucleotides agree with TRBD2. V was clipped by 4 bases and J by 6 bases; unmatched bases: 8. This CDR3 has 15 residues. Germline V gene sequence: CDR1 LNHDA, CDR2 SQIVND (reference sequence). DNA of the CDR3: TGTGCCAGTAGTACCCTAGCGGGGATGGGCGATACGCAGTATTTT. Its translation: CASSTLAGMGDTQYF.

This clone showed up just once. The chain joins TRBV27 to TRBJ2-7; TRBD2 matches 11 bases. The CDR3 sequence is 15 residues long. The junction had 4 bases not matched to a gene; V was cut back by 5 bases and J by 1 base. From germline, CDR1 is MNHEY and CDR2 SMNVEV (reference sequence). CDR3 in DNA: TGTGCCAGCAGTCCCAGGACTAGCGGGTCCTACGAGCAGTACTTC. Its translation: CASSPRTSGSYEQYF.

The chain is built from TRBV7-9 and TRBJ2-5; D gene ambiguous. The CDR3 runs to 13 residues. Trimming stripped 8 bases from V and 5 bases from J, with 15 bases between. Germline CDR1 is SEHNR and CDR2 is FQNEAQ (reference sequence). CDR3 amino acids: CASGVSSAETQYF. DNA for the CDR3: TGTGCCAGCGGTGTCAGCAGTGCGGAGACCCAGTACTTC.

This clone was seen a single time. The CDR3 nucleotides are TGTGCCAGCAGCGCGGACAGGGAAGGCGAAAAACTGTTTTTT. This encodes CASSADREGEKLFF. J is TRBJ1-4 and V is TRBV9, with 8 bases fitting TRBD1. V lost 3 bases and J lost 8; bases outside the gene matches: 6. The germline V gene has CDR1 SGDLS and CDR2 YYNGEE. This CDR3 contains 14 residues.

V is TRBV5-6 and J is TRBJ2-7, with D hard to call. This CDR3 contains 11 residues. Per germline, CDR1 SGHDT and CDR2 YYEEEE. V lost 3 bases to trimming and J lost 6 bases, with 7 bases between them. CDR3 nucleotide sequence: TGTGCCAGCAGCTGGTTGGGCGAGCAGTACTTC. Residues: CASSWLGEQYF.

This clone was seen more than once but under ten times. The chain couples TRBV9 to TRBJ1-2; D unresolved. The germline gives CDR1 SGDLS, CDR2 YYNGEE. The CDR3 runs to 11 residues. V was cut by 4 bases and J by 7 bases, with 8 bases left in between. The CDR3 nucleotides read TGTGCCAGCAGCCTAGGGTCTGGCTACACCTTC. Its translation: CASSLGSGYTF.

This clone was detected only once. V and J are TRBV19 and TRBJ2-2; a weak D match, TRBD1 (6 bases). The V gene's germline CDR1 is LNHDA and CDR2 SQIVND (reference sequence). The CDR3 is made up of 14 amino acids. Trimming pared 7 bases from V and 3 bases from J, leaving 12 bases between. Here the CDR3 DNA reads TGTGCCAGTAACCCGGGACACTACACCGGGGAGCTGTTTTTT. Encoded protein: CASNPGHYTGELFF.

This clone has just a few counts. The chain has TRBV28 and TRBJ2-2; 7 bases match TRBD1. Germline values: CDR1 MDHEN, CDR2 SYDVKM. Losses at the gene ends were 4 bases for V and 5 bases for J; bases not matched to a gene: 4. CDR3 length: 14 amino acids. CDR3 nucleotide sequence: TGTGCCAGCAGTTGGGGACAGATAACCGGGGAGCTGTTTTTT. It translates to CASSWGQITGELFF.

The rearrangement links TRBV6-5 to TRBJ1-1, with D maybe TRBD1 (5 bases). Germline CDR1 MNHEY, CDR2 SVGAGI. There are 13 residues in the CDR3. V lost 5 bases and J lost 1, with 8 bases in between. The CDR3 region has the DNA TGTGCCAGCAGTGATGGACAGAACACTGAAGCTTTCTTT. Translating gives CASSDGQNTEAFF.

The V call is TRBV19, the J call TRBJ2-7, with a tentative D call TRBD1 (5 bases). V shed 1 base and J shed 2 bases, with 6 bases lying between them. The germline V gene encodes CDR1 LNHDA and CDR2 SQIVND (reference sequence). This CDR3 contains 13 residues. CDR3 region: CASSIGGAYEQYF. The CDR3, as DNA: TGTGCCAGTAGTATAGGGGGCGCCTACGAGCAGTACTTC. Drawing the rest from reference TRBV19 and TRBJ2-7, the complete variable domain is DGGITQSPKYLFRKEGQNVTLSCEQNLNHDAMYWYRQDPGQGLRLIYYSQIVNDFQKGDIAEGYSVSREKKESFPLTVTSAQKNPTAFYLCASSIGGAYEQYFGPGTRLTVT.

The chain links TRBV28 to TRBJ1-2, with D unclear. CDR3 length: 12 amino acids. Trimming left V 3 bases short and J 5 bases short, with 7 bases between. CDR1 is MDHEN, CDR2 SYDVKM, per germline. DNA of the CDR3: TGTGCCAGCAGTTTCAACAGTTATGGCTACACCTTC. It is translated as CASSFNSYGYTF.